The clone carrying this T cell receptor beta chain was detected only a few times. Its antigen is as yet unknown. These data belong to a study of Ad26.COV2.S vaccination and SARS-CoV-2 variants. Study information: A participant enrolled in the COV1001 Ad26.COV2.S trial arm provided the sample. Findings and limits, study-wide: Recipients of either vaccine or placebo displayed similar breadth of non-spike TCRs. Total T cell responses were possibly underestimated by TCR breadth and depth analyses.

Only in-frame clones appear in the TCRdb table, and some are missing; sequencing was by immunoSEQ multiplex PCR. The repertoire holds 380,000 or so clones, with roughly 90% as singletons. Treatment defined: some 20 received Ad26.COV2.S at low or high dose, single or two shots; roughly 5 received placebo; per-sample allocation not given. Day 63 after the first vaccine or placebo injection was the time point for sampling. The sequence derives from a person between 18 and 59 years old who received the Ad26.COV2.S COVID-19 vaccine or a placebo. Sequences were derived from peripheral blood, sampled in a trial of Ad26.COV2.S vaccine versus placebo.

CDR3 bases: TGTGCCAGCAGCCCCGGGACAGGGACCTACGAGCAGTACTTC. This gives the protein CASSPGTGTYEQYF. V usage is TRBV7-3 and J usage is TRBJ2-7, with TRBD1 identical over 9 bases. Germline values: CDR1 SGHTA, CDR2 FQGTGA. Trimming took 5 bases from V and 2 from J; bases not matched to a gene: 4. This CDR3 region has 14 residues. The variable domain in full, with the rest retrieved from reference TRBV7-3 and TRBJ2-7, is GAGVSQTPSNKVTEKGKYVELRCDPISGHTALYWYRQSLGQGPEFLIYFQGTGAADDSGLPNDRFFAVRPEGSVSTLKIQRTERGDSAVYLCASSPGTGTYEQYFGPGTRLTVT.